This T cell receptor beta chain stems from a study of memory CD4+ T cells and cytomegalovirus serostatus. The sort gate was single viable CD3+CD4+CD8-CD45RO+ cells for memory CD4+ T cells. Profiled with immunoSEQ multiplex PCR; TCRdb holds only in-frame clones, not every one. The top ten clones hold under 0.9% of a sample with approximately 52,000 clones, roughly 80% of them seen once. Concerning this clone itself: The antigen remains unidentified.

This CDR3 comprises 14 residues. In germline, CDR1 is MNHNY, CDR2 SVGAGI (reference sequence). Trimming shortened V by 8 bases and J by 1 base, and 15 bases separated the two germline ends. Broader study findings: CD4+ memory repertoires contained about two fifths of the roughly 160 reported CMV TCRbeta sequences.

The sequencing sample was made of memory CD4+ T cells from blood. This receptor was identified in an adult in good health and CMV-seronegative. The gene calls are TRBV6-6 and TRBJ2-7, with a weak D call TRBD2 (6 bases). The CDR3 loop is CASSQGRGSYEQYF. The CDR3 DNA sequence: TGTGCCAGCTCGCAGGGACGGGGGTCCTACGAGCAGTACTTC.